Given below is one T cell receptor beta chain in context. Its antigen remains unknown. Germline loops: CDR1 LNHDA, CDR2 SQIVND (reference sequence). CDR3 length: 14 residues. V dropped 8 bases and J dropped 3; count of bases not matched to a gene: 7. This entry is derived from a study of beta chain features in type 1 diabetes. General study results and limits: The influence of HLA type on TCRB rearrangement stayed undetermined. Moderate but significant shortening of TCRB CDR3s was recorded in all four CD4+ subsets from Type 1 diabetes patients.

The sequenced template was cDNA made from the entire isolated RNA. This table comes from immunoSEQ multiplex PCR, and its TCRdb copy is limited to in-frame clones, with some not included. In the table there are 130,000 or so clones, roughly 17% of which are singletons. This chain uses TRBV19 with TRBJ2-1, with 7 bases aligning to TRBD1. This clonotype was sampled from a man younger than 35 with type 1 diabetes. Specimen: central memory CD4+ T cells from blood. CDR3 DNA: TGTGCCAGTGCACAGGGGATACGCTACAATGAGCAGTTCTTC. The encoded protein is CASAQGIRYNEQFF.